A single TCR beta chain is shown here with its context. Antigen unknown. The data are from a study of CD8 T cells in ankylosing spondylitis. Whole-study results and caveats: A TCR beta motif of under 10 highly homologous variants appeared characteristic of ankylosing spondylitis blood.

This CDR3 has 16 residues. The trim removed 3 bases at V and 4 bases at J, leaving 9 bases unmatched. In germline, CDR1 is DFQATT, CDR2 SNEGSKA (reference sequence). Libraries of TCR beta came from quantitative 5'-RACE with molecular barcodes. Each CDR3 protein is one row after TCRdb ran MiXCR on the 5' RACE reads. The sample includes approximately 220,000 distinct CDR3 sequences, roughly 26% seen only once; the top ten take 6.6%. Sequencing input: blood, either unsorted or a sorted T cell fraction (not recorded which). This sequence was found in a male donor with ankylosing spondylitis or in good health (not recorded which). This chain links TRBV20-1 with TRBJ1-6; 7 nucleotides align to TRBD1. The CDR3, as DNA: TGCAGTGCTAGTCCGGGACAGACCATTTATAATTCACCCCTCCACTTT. This codes for CSASPGQTIYNSPLHF.